The clone carrying this T cell receptor (beta chain) was seen many times. This specimen belongs to a study of Graves' ophthalmopathy and Graves' hyperthyroidism. RNA transcripts provided the template for amplifying TCR beta CDR3 regions. Scientists carried out first-round RT-PCR using HTBI primers and then a second-round multiplex PCR. TCRdb reprocessed the multiplex PCR reads via MiXCR and lists one record per CDR3 protein. The data show over 200,000 distinct CDR3 sequences, over 25% seen once. The CDR3 runs 12 residues. Deletions cut 5 bases from V and 3 bases from J, with 8 bases between. Per germline, CDR1 MDHEN and CDR2 SYDVKM.

Input material: peripheral blood. This clonotype was sampled from a middle-aged man with Graves' ophthalmopathy. The chain carries TRBV28 and TRBJ2-7; no reliable D call. CDR3 sequence: CASSENNYEQYF. For the CDR3, the DNA is TGTGCCAGCAGTGAGAACAACTACGAGCAGTACTTC. The full variable domain, rest sourced from reference TRBV28 and TRBJ2-7, is DVKVTQSSRYLVKRTGEKVFLECVQDMDHENMFWYRQDPGLGLRLIYFSYDVKMKEKGDIPEGYSVSREKKERFSLILESASTNQTSMYLCASSENNYEQYFGPGTRLTVT.